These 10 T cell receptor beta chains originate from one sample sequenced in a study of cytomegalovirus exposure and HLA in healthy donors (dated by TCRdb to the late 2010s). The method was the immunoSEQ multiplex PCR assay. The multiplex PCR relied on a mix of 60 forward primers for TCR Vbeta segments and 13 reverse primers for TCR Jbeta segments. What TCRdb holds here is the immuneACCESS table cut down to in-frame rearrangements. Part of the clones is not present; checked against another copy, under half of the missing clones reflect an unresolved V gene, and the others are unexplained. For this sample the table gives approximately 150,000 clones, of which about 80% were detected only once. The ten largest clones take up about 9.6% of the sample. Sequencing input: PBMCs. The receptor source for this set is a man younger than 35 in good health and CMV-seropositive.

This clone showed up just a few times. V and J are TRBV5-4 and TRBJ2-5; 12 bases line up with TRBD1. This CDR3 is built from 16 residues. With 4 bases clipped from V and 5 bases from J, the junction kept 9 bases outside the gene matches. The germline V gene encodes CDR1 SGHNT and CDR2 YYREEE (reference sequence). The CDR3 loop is CASSIRDRGPLETQYF. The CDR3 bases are TGTGCCAGCAGCATCCGGGACAGGGGGCCCCTGGAGACCCAGTACTTC.

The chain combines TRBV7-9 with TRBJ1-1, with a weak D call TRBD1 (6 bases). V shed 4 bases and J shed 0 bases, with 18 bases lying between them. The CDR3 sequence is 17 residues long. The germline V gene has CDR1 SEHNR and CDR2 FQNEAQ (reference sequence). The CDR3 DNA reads TGTGCCAGCAGCTCTCGCAGGGGCGCCTTCATGAACACTGAAGCTTTCTTT. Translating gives CASSSRRGAFMNTEAFF.

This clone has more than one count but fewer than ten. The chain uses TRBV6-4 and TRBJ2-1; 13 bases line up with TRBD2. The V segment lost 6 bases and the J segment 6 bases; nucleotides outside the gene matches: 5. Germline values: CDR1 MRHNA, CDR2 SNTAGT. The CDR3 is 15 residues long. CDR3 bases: TGTGCCAGCAGATCACTAGCGGGAGGGGGCAATGAGCAGTTCTTC. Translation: CASRSLAGGGNEQFF.

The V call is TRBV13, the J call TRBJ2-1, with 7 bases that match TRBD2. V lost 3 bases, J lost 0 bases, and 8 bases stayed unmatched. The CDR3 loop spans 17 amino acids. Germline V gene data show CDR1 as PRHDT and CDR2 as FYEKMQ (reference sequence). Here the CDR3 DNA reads TGTGCCAGCAGCTTGGGCGGGAGCCCCGGCTCCTACAATGAGCAGTTCTTC. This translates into CASSLGGSPGSYNEQFF.

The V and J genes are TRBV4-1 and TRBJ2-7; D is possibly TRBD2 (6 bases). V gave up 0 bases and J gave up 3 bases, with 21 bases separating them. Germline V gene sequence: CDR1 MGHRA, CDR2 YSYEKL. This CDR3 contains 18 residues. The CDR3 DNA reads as TGCGCCAGCAGCCAAGACGGGCCGCGGGGACCCCCTAACTACGAGCAGTACTTC. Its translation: CASSQDGPRGPPNYEQYF.

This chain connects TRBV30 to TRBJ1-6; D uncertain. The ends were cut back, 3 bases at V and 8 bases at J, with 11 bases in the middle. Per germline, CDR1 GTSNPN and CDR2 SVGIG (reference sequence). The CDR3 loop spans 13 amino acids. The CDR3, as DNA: TGTGCCTGGAGACTAAGGGAGTATTCACCCCTCCACTTT. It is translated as CAWRLREYSPLHF.

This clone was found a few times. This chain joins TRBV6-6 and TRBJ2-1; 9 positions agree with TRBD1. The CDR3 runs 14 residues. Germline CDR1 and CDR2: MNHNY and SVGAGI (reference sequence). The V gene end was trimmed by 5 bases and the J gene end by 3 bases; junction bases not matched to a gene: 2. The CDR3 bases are TGTGCCAGCAGTGGACAGGGGTTCTACAATGAGCAGTTCTTC. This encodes CASSGQGFYNEQFF.

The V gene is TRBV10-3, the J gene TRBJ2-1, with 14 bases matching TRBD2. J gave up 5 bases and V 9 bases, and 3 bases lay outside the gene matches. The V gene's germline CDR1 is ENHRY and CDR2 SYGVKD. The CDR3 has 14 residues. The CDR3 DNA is TGTGCCATGACTAGCGGGAGGGCGAACAATGAGCAGTTCTTC. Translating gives CAMTSGRANNEQFF.

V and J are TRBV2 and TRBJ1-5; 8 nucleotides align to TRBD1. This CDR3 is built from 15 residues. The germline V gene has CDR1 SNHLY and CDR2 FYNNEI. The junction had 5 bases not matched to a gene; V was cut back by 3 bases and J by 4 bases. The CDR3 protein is CASSDSGQVNQPQHF. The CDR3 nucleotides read TGTGCCAGCAGTGACTCGGGACAGGTAAATCAGCCCCAGCATTTT.

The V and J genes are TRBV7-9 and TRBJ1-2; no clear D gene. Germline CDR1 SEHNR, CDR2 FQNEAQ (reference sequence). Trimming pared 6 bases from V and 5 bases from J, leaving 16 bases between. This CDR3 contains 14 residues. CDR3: CASSRKDGEYGYTF. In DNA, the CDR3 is TGTGCCAGCAGTCGAAAGGACGGGGAATATGGCTACACCTTC.